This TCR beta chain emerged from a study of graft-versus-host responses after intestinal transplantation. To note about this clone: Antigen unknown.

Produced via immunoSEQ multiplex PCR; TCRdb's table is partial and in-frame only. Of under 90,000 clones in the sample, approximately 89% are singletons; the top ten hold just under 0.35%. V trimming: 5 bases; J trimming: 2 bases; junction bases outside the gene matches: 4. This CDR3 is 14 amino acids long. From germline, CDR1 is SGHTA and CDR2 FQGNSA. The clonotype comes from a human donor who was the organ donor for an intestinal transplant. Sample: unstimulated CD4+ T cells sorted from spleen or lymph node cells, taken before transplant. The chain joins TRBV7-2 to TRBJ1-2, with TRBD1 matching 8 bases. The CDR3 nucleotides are TGTGCCAGCAGCGAAGGACAGGGAAACTATGGCTACACCTTC. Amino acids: CASSEGQGNYGYTF.